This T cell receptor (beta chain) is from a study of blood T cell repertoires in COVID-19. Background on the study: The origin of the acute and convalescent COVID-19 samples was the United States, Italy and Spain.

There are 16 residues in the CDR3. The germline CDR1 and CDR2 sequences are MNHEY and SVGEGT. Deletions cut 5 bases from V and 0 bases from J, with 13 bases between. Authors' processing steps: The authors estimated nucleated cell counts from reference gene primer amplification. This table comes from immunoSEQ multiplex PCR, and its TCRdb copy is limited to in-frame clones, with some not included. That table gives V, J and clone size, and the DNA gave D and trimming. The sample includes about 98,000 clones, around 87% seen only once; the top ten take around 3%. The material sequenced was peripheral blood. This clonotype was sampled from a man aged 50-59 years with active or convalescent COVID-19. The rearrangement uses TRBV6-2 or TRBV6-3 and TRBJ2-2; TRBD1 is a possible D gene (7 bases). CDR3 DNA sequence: TGTGCCAGCAGTCGGGGGACAGTTACGAACACCGGGGAGCTGTTTTTT. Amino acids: CASSRGTVTNTGELFF.